This TCR beta chain originates from a study of a mutant IDH1 vaccine in newly diagnosed glioma. About the research overall: Radiotherapy, temozolomide, or both had been given previously, and both were given to most.

Time point described: week 5, during vaccination. Mutant IDH1 20-mer peptide, at 300 ug, made up each vaccine dose, with topical imiquimod. V lost 0 bases, J lost 3 bases, and 4 bases stayed unmatched. The CDR3 is 15 residues long. Germline V gene lookup returns CDR1 SGHRS and CDR2 YFSETQ. Generated by immunoSEQ multiplex PCR, the TCRdb table keeps only in-frame clones and is missing some. The sample holds around 49,000 clones, approximately 78% seen once. A note on this clone: Its antigen is unknown.

J is TRBJ2-5 and V is TRBV5-1; 8 bases match TRBD1. The TCR sequence derives from a man aged 45-65 years with glioma. The sample consisted of PBMCs, taken from a glioma patient whose treatment included an IDH1 peptide vaccine. The CDR3 region has the DNA TGCGCCAGCAGCTTGGATGGGACAGGAGAAGAGACCCAGTACTTC. Residues: CASSLDGTGEETQYF.